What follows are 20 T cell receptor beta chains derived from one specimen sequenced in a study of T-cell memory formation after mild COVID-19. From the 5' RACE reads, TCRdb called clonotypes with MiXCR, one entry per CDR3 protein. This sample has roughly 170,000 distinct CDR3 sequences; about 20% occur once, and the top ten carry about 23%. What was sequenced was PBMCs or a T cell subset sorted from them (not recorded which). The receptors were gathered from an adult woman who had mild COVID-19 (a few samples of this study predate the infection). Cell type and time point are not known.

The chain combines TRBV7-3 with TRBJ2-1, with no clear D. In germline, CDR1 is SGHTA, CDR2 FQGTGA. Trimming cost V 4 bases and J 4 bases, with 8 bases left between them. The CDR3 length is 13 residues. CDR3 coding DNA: TGTGCCAGCAGCTCCTACCTATACAATGAGCAGTTCTTC. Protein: CASSSYLYNEQFF.

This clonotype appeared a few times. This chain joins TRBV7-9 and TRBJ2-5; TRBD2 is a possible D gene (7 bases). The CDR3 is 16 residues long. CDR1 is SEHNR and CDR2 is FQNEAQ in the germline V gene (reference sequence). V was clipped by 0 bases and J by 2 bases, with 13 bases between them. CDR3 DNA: TGTGCCAGCAGCTTAGCGGGGGGGCAGCTGCAAGAGACCCAGTACTTC. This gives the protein CASSLAGGQLQETQYF.

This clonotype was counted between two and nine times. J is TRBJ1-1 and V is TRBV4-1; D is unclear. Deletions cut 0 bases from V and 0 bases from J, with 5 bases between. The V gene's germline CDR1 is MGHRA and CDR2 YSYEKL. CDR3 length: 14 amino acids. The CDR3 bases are TGCGCCAGCAGCCAAGAGTACATGAACACTGAAGCTTTCTTT. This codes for CASSQEYMNTEAFF.

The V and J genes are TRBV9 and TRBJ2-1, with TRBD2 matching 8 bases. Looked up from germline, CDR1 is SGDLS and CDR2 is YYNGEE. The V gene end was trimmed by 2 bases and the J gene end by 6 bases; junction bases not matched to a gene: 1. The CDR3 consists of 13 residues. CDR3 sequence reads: CASSVGTSNEQFF. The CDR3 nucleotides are TGTGCCAGCAGCGTCGGGACTAGCAATGAGCAGTTCTTC.

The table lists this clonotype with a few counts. CDR3: CASSLVFPASETQYF. The CDR3 nucleotides are TGTGCCAGCAGCTTAGTATTCCCCGCCTCAGAGACCCAGTACTTC. V gene TRBV7-2 combines with J gene TRBJ2-5; D is ambiguous. The germline V gene has CDR1 SGHTA and CDR2 FQGNSA. V was clipped by 1 base and J by 4 bases, with 13 bases between them. CDR3 length equals 15 residues.

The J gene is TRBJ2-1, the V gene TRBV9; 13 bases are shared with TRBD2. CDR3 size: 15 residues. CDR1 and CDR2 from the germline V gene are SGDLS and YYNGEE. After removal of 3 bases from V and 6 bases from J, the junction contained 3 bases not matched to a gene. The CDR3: CASSGTSGRANEQFF. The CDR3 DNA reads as TGTGCCAGCAGCGGAACTAGCGGGAGGGCCAATGAGCAGTTCTTC.

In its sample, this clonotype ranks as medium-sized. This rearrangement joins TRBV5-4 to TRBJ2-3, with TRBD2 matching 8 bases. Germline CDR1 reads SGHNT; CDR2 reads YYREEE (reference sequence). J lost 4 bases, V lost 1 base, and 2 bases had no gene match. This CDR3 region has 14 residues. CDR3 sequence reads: CASSLIGGADTQYF. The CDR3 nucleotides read TGTGCCAGCAGCTTGATCGGGGGGGCAGATACGCAGTATTTT.

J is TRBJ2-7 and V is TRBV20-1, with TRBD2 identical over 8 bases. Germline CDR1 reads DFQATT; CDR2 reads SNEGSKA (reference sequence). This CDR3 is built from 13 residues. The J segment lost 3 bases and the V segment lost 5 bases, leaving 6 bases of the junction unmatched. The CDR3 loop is CSAEGLADYEQYF. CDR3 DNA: TGCAGTGCTGAAGGACTAGCAGACTACGAGCAGTACTTC.

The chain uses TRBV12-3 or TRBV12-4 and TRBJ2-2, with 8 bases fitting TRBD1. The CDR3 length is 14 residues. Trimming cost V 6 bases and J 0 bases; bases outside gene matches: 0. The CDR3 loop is CASRQGANTGELFF. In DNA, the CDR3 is TGTGCCAGCAGACAGGGGGCGAACACCGGGGAGCTGTTTTTT.

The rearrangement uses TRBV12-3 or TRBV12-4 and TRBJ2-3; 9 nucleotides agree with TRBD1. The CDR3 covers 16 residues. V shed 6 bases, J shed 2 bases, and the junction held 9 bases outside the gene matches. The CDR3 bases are TGTGCCAGCAGCTCTAGGACAGGGGCGAACACAGATACGCAGTATTTT. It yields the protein CASSSRTGANTDTQYF.

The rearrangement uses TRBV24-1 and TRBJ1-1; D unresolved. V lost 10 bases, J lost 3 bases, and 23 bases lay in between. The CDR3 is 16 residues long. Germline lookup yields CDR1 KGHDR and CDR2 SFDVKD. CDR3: CATTFYGPYGHTEAFF. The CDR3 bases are TGTGCCACTACCTTCTACGGGCCTTACGGGCACACTGAAGCTTTCTTT.

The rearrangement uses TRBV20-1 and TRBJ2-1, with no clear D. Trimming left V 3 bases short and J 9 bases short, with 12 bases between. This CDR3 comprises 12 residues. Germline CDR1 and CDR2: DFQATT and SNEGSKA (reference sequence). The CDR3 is CSARRGGVEQFF. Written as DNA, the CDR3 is TGCAGTGCTAGGAGAGGTGGCGTTGAGCAGTTCTTC.

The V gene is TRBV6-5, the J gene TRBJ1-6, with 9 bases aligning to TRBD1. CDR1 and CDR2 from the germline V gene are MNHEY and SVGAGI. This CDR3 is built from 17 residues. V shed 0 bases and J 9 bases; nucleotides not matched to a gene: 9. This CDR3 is CASSYSPPRQGGSPLHF. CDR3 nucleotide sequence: TGTGCCAGCAGTTACTCTCCTCCGCGACAGGGGGGTTCACCCCTCCACTTT.

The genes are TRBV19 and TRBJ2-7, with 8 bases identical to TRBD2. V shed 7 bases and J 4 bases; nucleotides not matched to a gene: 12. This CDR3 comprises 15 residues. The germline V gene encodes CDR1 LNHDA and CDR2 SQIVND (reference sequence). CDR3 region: CASTWKSGGLYEQYF. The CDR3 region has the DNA TGTGCCAGTACCTGGAAGAGCGGGGGACTTTACGAGCAGTACTTC.

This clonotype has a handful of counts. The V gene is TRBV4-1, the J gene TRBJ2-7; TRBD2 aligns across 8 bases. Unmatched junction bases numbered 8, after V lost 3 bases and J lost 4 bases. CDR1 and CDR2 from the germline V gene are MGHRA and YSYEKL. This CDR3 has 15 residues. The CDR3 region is CASSQGRTSSYEQYF. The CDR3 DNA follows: TGCGCCAGCAGCCAGGGGAGGACTAGCTCTTACGAGCAGTACTTC.

CDR3 sequence: CSVHSGIVPWTQYF. DNA of the CDR3: TGCAGCGTCCATAGCGGGATCGTCCCCTGGACCCAGTACTTC. V and J are TRBV29-1 and TRBJ2-5, with 8 bases fitting TRBD2. CDR3 length equals 14 residues. From germline, CDR1 is SQVTM and CDR2 ANQGSEA. Unmatched junction bases numbered 13, after V lost 6 bases and J lost 7 bases.

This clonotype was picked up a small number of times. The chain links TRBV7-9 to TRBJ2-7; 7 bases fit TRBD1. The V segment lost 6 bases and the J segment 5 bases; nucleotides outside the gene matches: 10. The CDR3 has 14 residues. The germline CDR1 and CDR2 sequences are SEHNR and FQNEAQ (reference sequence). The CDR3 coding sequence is TGTGCCAGCAGACGAGCGACAGGGAAAGACGAGCAGTACTTC. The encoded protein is CASRRATGKDEQYF.

The CDR3 nucleotides read TGTGCCATCAGTAACCACCCTAGGACAGTCTATAGCAATCAGCCCCAGCATTTT. The encoded protein is CAISNHPRTVYSNQPQHF. This chain links TRBV10-3 with TRBJ1-5, with TRBD1 as a possible D gene (6 bases). V was clipped by 5 bases and J by 0 bases, with 20 bases between them. The CDR3 is 18 residues long. Germline CDR1 is ENHRY and CDR2 is SYGVKD.

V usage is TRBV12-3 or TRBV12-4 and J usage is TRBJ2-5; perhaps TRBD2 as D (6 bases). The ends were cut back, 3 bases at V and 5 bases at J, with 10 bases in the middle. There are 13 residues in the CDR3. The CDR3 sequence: CASSLASVETQYF. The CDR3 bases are TGTGCCAGCAGTTTGGCTAGCGTGGAGACCCAGTACTTC.

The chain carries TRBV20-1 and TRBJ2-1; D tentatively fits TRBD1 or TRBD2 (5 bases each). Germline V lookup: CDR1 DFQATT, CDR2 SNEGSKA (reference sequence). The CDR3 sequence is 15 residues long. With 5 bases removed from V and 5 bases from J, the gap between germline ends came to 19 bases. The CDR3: CSAQPQLWDDNEQFF. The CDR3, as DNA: TGCAGTGCTCAACCCCAACTTTGGGACGACAATGAGCAGTTCTTC.